These T cell receptor beta chains were read from a single sample in a study of regulatory T cells in long-lasting Graves disease. MiXCR, run by TCRdb on the multiplex PCR reads, gives a single entry per CDR3 protein. The sample records roughly 300,000 distinct CDR3 sequences, roughly a fifth being singletons. Material: peripheral blood mononuclear cells (PBMCs), obtained when the disease was refractory, from a patient treated with antithyroid drugs. Receptors originate from a female donor with Graves disease. The CDR3 runs from the conserved cysteine through the conserved F or W. D genes are given only for firm matches. Clone size appears in some rows only: once, few, many, or a class for an expanded clone.

v_call	d_call	clone_size	j_call	cdr3_nt	cdr3_aa
TRBV24-1	TRBD1	many	TRBJ1-2	TGTGCCACCAGTGAGTCCGGGACAGGGGGCGTTGGCTACACCTTC	CATSESGTGGVGYTF
TRBV7-3	TRBD2	.	TRBJ2-5	TGTGCCAGCAGCTACTACGCGGGAGAACGAGTGGCCCAGTACTTC	CASSYYAGERVAQYF
TRBV4-2	.	.	TRBJ2-1	TGTGCCAGCAGCCAAGAGGCCCGGGAGCGTAAGTTCTTC	CASSQEARERKFF
TRBV19	TRBD2	.	TRBJ2-6	TGTGCCAGTAGTATTGAACTAGCGGGAGCCCACTCTGGGGCCAACGTCCTGACTTTC	CASSIELAGAHSGANVLTF
TRBV13	.	few	TRBJ1-5	TGTGCCAGCAGCGAAGCGGGGGAGGGACAGCCCCAGCATTTT	CASSEAGEGQPQHF
TRBV15	TRBD1	many	TRBJ1-2	TGTGCCACCACCCACCCGGGACAGGGGGCTCCCACCTTC	CATTHPGQGAPTF
TRBV7-9	.	.	TRBJ2-2	TGTGCCAGCAGCCCCCGGGACCGAGGGAACACCGGGGAGCTGTTTTTT	CASSPRDRGNTGELFF
TRBV27	.	.	TRBJ2-7	TGTGCCAGCAGTACCTGGGACAACCCCTACGAGCAGTACTTC	CASSTWDNPYEQYF
TRBV18	.	.	TRBJ2-6	TGTGCCAGCTCACCTGGCAGTGCCGTCTCTGGGGCCAACGTCCTGACTTTC	CASSPGSAVSGANVLTF
TRBV6-1	TRBD1	many	TRBJ2-6	TGTGCCAGCGGCGGACAGGGTTCCTCTGGGGCCAACGTCCTGACTTTC	CASGGQGSSGANVLTF
TRBV6-1	.	few	TRBJ2-2	TGTGCCAGCAGTCTACCAGGGTCGGGTCCCGGGGAGCTGTTTTTT	CASSLPGSGPGELFF
TRBV5-1	.	.	TRBJ2-7	TGCGCCAGCAGCGATATTGACAGGACCTACGAGCAGTACTTC	CASSDIDRTYEQYF
TRBV18	.	many	TRBJ1-6	TGTGCCAGCTCACCCGACAACTCCTATAATTCACCCCTCCACTTT	CASSPDNSYNSPLHF
TRBV3-1	.	many	TRBJ1-1	TGTGCCAGCAGCCAAGGCAACAGGAACACTGAAGCTTTCTTT	CASSQGNRNTEAFF
TRBV30	.	.	TRBJ2-6	TGTGCCTGGACTCGGGGTGGTTTTGGGGCCAACGTCCTGACTTTC	CAWTRGGFGANVLTF
TRBV3-1	.	few	TRBJ1-4	TGTGCCAGCAGGCTACGGAATGAAAAACTGTTTTTT	CASRLRNEKLFF
TRBV10-3	.	few	TRBJ2-7	TGTGCCATCAGTGAGTCGGAGCGGGCCCGTGGGGGCTTC	CAISESERARGGF
TRBV6-2/TRBV6-3	.	.	TRBJ2-5	TGTGCCAGCAGTTACTCCCAGCGTTACCAAGAGACCCAGTACTTC	CASSYSQRYQETQYF
TRBV12-3/TRBV12-4	.	many	TRBJ1-6	TGTGCCAGCAGTTTTGGGCAGGCCAATTCACCCCTCCACTTT	CASSFGQANSPLHF
TRBV14	.	.	TRBJ2-7	TGTGCCAGCAGCCAAGTCGTGGGCTTTCCCTACGAGCAGTACTTC	CASSQVVGFPYEQYF
TRBV10-3	TRBD1	.	TRBJ2-7	TGTGCCATCAGTGAGTTGGGGACAGGGGTTTCCTACGAGCAGTACTTC	CAISELGTGVSYEQYF
TRBV2	.	many	TRBJ2-5	TGTGCCAGCAGTGTGGAGACCCAGTACTTC	CASSVETQYF
TRBV19	TRBD1	.	TRBJ1-5	TGTGCCAGTAGTCACCGGGACAGGGGACTCGGCAATCAGCCCCAGCATTTT	CASSHRDRGLGNQPQHF
TRBV11-1	TRBD2	.	TRBJ2-3	TGTGCCAGCAGATCTACTAGCGGGGGCACAGATACGCAGTATTTT	CASRSTSGGTDTQYF
TRBV5-1	TRBD1	many	TRBJ1-6	TGCGCCAGCAGCCCCAGGGACAGTCCTAATTCACCCCTCCACTTT	CASSPRDSPNSPLHF
TRBV6-2/TRBV6-3	TRBD1	few	TRBJ2-7	TGTTACAGGGGAACGGACTACGAGCAGTACTTC	CYRGTDYEQYF
TRBV6-1	.	many	TRBJ2-7	TGTGCCAGCAGCCCCGGCCTAGCGACGTCCGAGCAGTACTTC	CASSPGLATSEQYF
TRBV12-3/TRBV12-4	.	once	TRBJ2-5	TGTGCCAGCACTTGGGGGATCCAAGAGACCCAGTACTTC	CASTWGIQETQYF
TRBV11-2	TRBD1	many	TRBJ2-7	TGTGCCAGCAGCTTAATAGTTAACACAGGGGGCGAGCAGTACTTC	CASSLIVNTGGEQYF
TRBV11-2	.	many	TRBJ2-7	TGTGCCAGCAGCTTAAATGGAGGAGGGGTAAGGGACTACGAGCAGTACTTC	CASSLNGGGVRDYEQYF
TRBV29-1	.	.	TRBJ2-2	TGCAGCGTTGCTGGAGTTACTAGCACCGGGGAGCTGTTTTTT	CSVAGVTSTGELFF
TRBV5-1	TRBD2	many	TRBJ2-3	TGCGCCAGCAGCTTGGCTAGCGGGAGAAGCACAGATACGCAGTATTTT	CASSLASGRSTDTQYF
TRBV28	TRBD2	many	TRBJ2-7	TGTGCCAGCAGTTTGTACCGGGGGGGTGACGAGCAGTACTTC	CASSLYRGGDEQYF
TRBV9	TRBD1	.	TRBJ1-3	TGTGCCAGCAGCCGGACAGGGACTGGAAACACCATATATTTT	CASSRTGTGNTIYF
TRBV2	TRBD1	many	TRBJ2-7	TGTGCCAGCAGTCGACAGGGCTACCGCTCCTACGAGCAGTACTTC	CASSRQGYRSYEQYF
TRBV5-5	TRBD2	few	TRBJ2-4	TGTGCCAGCAGCTCGTCCCGTGGGGGCGGGGGGGCTGTAAACATTCAGTACTTC	CASSSSRGGGGAVNIQYF
TRBV4-3	.	few	TRBJ1-1	TGCGCCAGCAGCCAAGGGGGCCTCGAGCAAACTGAAGCTTTCTTT	CASSQGGLEQTEAFF
TRBV27	TRBD2	many	TRBJ2-5	TGTGCCAGCAGTTCCTTTGGACTAGCGGGGGTTGAGACCCAGTACTTC	CASSSFGLAGVETQYF
TRBV10-3	TRBD2	.	TRBJ2-4	TGTGCCACCGGGACTAGCGGGAGTATGGGGAACATTCAGTACTTC	CATGTSGSMGNIQYF
TRBV6-2/TRBV6-3	.	many	TRBJ1-1	TGTGCCAGCAGTTCCGGACACCGTCGGACTGAAGCTTTCTTT	CASSSGHRRTEAFF
TRBV19	TRBD1	few	TRBJ2-2	TGTGCCAGTAGTCAGATTCGCGGACAGGGGGCGCACGGGGAGCTGTTTTTT	CASSQIRGQGAHGELFF